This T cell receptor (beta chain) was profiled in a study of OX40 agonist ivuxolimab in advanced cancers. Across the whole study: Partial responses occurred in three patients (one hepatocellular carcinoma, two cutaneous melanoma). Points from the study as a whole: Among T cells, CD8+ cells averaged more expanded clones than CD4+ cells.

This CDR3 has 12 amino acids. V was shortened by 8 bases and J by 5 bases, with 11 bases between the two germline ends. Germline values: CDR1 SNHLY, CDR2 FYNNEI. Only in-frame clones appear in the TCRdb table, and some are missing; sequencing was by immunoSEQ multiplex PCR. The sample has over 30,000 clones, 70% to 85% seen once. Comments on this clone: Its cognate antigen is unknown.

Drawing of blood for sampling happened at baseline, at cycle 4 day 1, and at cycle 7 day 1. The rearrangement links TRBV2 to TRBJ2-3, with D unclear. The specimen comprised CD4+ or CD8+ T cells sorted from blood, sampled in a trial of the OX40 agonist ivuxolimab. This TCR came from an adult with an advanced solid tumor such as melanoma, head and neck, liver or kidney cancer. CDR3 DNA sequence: TGTGCCAGCGACCCCTTGGGAGATACGCAGTATTTT. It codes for CASDPLGDTQYF.